This entry is about one T cell receptor (beta chain). The V segment lost 6 bases and the J segment 4 bases; nucleotides outside the gene matches: 5. The CDR3 runs 13 residues. Germline assignment: CDR1 ENHRY and CDR2 SYGVKD. This sample is drawn from a study of blood T cell repertoires in COVID-19. The method was immunoSEQ multiplex PCR; TCRdb's version includes in-frame clones alone and lacks a portion of them. Of roughly 200,000 clones in the sample, 75% to 90% were seen once. This chain connects TRBV10-3 to TRBJ1-2; 7 nucleotides match TRBD1. Sequenced input: peripheral blood. The source of this sequence is a woman aged 80 or older with COVID-19, enrolled during active disease. DNA of the CDR3: TGTGCCATCAGCGGGACAGCAGTCTATGGCTACACCTTC. This codes for CAISGTAVYGYTF.